This TCR beta chain was identified in a study of cytomegalovirus exposure and HLA in healthy donors. Study context: An analysis done earlier identified more than 100 million unique TCR beta sequences from approximately 180 million T cells.

The study ran its PCR with 60 Vbeta and 13 Jbeta primers. The table came from immunoSEQ multiplex PCR; TCRdb's copy has only in-frame clones and leaves some out. Of around 150,000 clones listed, approximately 80% are singletons. Study-level findings and limits: Investigators reported around 150 TCR beta chains as tied to cytomegalovirus.

CDR1 is LNHDA, CDR2 SQIVND, per germline (reference sequence). V shed 3 bases and J shed 8 bases, with 20 bases lying between them. CDR3 size: 16 residues. As for this clone: The antigen remains unidentified.

The receptor was derived from a female donor in good health and CMV-seropositive. V usage is TRBV19 and J usage is TRBJ2-1; tentatively, D is TRBD1 (5 bases). The material sequenced was PBMCs. The CDR3 nucleotides are TGTGCCAGTAGTATCGACCCAGGGCTGGGGAAGGATGAGCAGTTCTTC. This translates into CASSIDPGLGKDEQFF. Supplemented by reference TRBV19 and TRBJ2-1, the full variable domain reads DGGITQSPKYLFRKEGQNVTLSCEQNLNHDAMYWYRQDPGQGLRLIYYSQIVNDFQKGDIAEGYSVSREKKESFPLTVTSAQKNPTAFYLCASSIDPGLGKDEQFFGPGTRLTVL.